This entry lists 20 T cell receptor beta chains sequenced from one sample in a study of cytomegalovirus exposure and HLA in healthy donors (dated by TCRdb to about 2017). The method behind the library was the immunoSEQ multiplex PCR assay. For the multiplex PCR, a mixture combining 60 forward primers for TCR Vbeta segments and 13 reverse primers for TCR Jbeta segments was used. TCRdb stores this immuneACCESS table with in-frame sequences only. Part of the clones is absent; in the studies checked, under half of the shortfall reflects unresolved V genes, and no reason is known for the rest. In all, the sample holds about 170,000 clones, and about four fifths of those were seen once. The ten largest clonotypes hold 6% to 7.5% of the sample. Sequenced: PBMCs. These receptors all stem from a man aged 25-40 years in good health and CMV-seropositive.

This chain links TRBV5-1 with TRBJ2-7; the D gene is possibly TRBD1 (6 bases). The CDR3 contains 13 residues. V was cut by 2 bases and J by 4 bases, with 10 bases left in between. The germline V gene has CDR1 SGHRS and CDR2 YFSETQ. CDR3 sequence: CASSFRGEYEQYF. The DNA of the CDR3 is TGCGCCAGCAGCTTCAGGGGTGAATACGAGCAGTACTTC. Drawing the rest from reference TRBV5-1 and TRBJ2-7, the complete variable domain is KAGVTQTPRYLIKTRGQQVTLSCSPISGHRSVSWYQQTPGQGLQFLFEYFSETQRNKGNFPGRFSGRQFSNSRSEMNVSTLELGDSALYLCASSFRGEYEQYFGPGTRLTVT.

The V call is TRBV4-1, the J call TRBJ2-7, with 9 bases that match TRBD1. Germline CDR1 and CDR2: MGHRA and YSYEKL. This CDR3 is built from 17 residues. Trimming cost V 4 bases and J 5 bases; bases outside gene matches: 15. The CDR3 reads CASSPTLPGQGLNEQYF. CDR3 in DNA: TGCGCCAGCAGCCCCACGCTCCCGGGACAGGGTTTGAACGAGCAGTACTTC.

The chain employs TRBV7-8 and TRBJ2-3; possibly TRBD2 for D (6 bases). The V and J ends lost 5 bases and 1 base respectively, with 16 bases between them. CDR1 SGHVS and CDR2 FQNEAQ come from the germline V gene. The CDR3 contains 16 residues. For the CDR3, the DNA is TGTGCCAGCAGCCTAGTTAGGGTAGCGGGCACAGATACGCAGTATTTT. This gives the protein CASSLVRVAGTDTQYF. Filled out from reference TRBV7-8 and TRBJ2-3, the complete variable domain reads GAGVSQSPRYKVAKRGQDVALRCDPISGHVSLFWYQQALGQGPEFLTYFQNEAQLDKSGLPSDRFFAERPEGSVSTLKIQRTQQEDSAVYLCASSLVRVAGTDTQYFGPGTRLTVL.

This chain connects TRBV11-2 to TRBJ1-1; D may be TRBD1 (5 bases). Germline V gene lookup returns CDR1 SGHAT and CDR2 FQNNGV. This CDR3 is 11 amino acids long. Trimming pared 2 bases from V and 11 bases from J, leaving 9 bases between. CDR3 amino acids: CASSLSRVAFF. The CDR3 DNA sequence: TGTGCCAGCAGCTTATCCAGGGTGGCTTTCTTT. Filled out from reference TRBV11-2 and TRBJ1-1, the complete variable domain reads EAGVAQSPRYKIIEKRQSVAFWCNPISGHATLYWYQQILGQGPKLLIQFQNNGVVDDSQLPKDRFSAERLKGVDSTLKIQPAKLEDSAVYLCASSLSRVAFFGQGTRLTVV.

The chain links TRBV5-1 to TRBJ2-2, with TRBD1 identical over 10 bases. In germline, CDR1 is SGHRS, CDR2 YFSETQ. V gave up 7 bases and J gave up 1 base; unmatched junction bases: 1. This CDR3 is 14 amino acids long. The CDR3 loop is CASRTGGNTGELFF. CDR3 DNA sequence: TGCGCCAGCCGGACAGGGGGGAACACCGGGGAGCTGTTTTTT.

The chain is built from TRBV28 and TRBJ2-2; TRBD1 is a possible D gene (6 bases). V was clipped by 5 bases and J by 5 bases, with 33 bases between them. Germline V CDR1 and CDR2: MDHEN, SYDVKM. The CDR3 is 21 amino acids. The CDR3 region has the DNA TGTGCCAGCAGTCTCGAATCTGCCGCAGGGGACACGAGGGGATCTACCGGGGAGCTGTTTTTT. Translating gives CASSLESAAGDTRGSTGELFF.

The gene calls are TRBV2 and TRBJ1-4; 8 bases match TRBD1. The CDR3 runs 12 residues. Germline lookup yields CDR1 SNHLY and CDR2 FYNNEI. J gave up 6 bases and V 6 bases, and 0 bases lay outside the gene matches. The CDR3 DNA reads TGTGCCAGCAGGGACAGGGATGAAAAACTGTTTTTT. It codes for CASRDRDEKLFF.

The V and J genes are TRBV28 and TRBJ2-5; 7 nucleotides align to TRBD1. This CDR3 has 15 residues. Trimming cost V 3 bases and J 4 bases; bases outside gene matches: 8. The V gene's germline CDR1 is MDHEN and CDR2 SYDVKM. In DNA form, the CDR3 reads TGTGCCAGCAGTTTCGACAGGGATCGAGGAGAGACCCAGTACTTC. This gives the protein CASSFDRDRGETQYF.

The chain has TRBV20-1 and TRBJ2-1, with a tentative D call TRBD1 (5 bases). Trimming left V 3 bases short and J 9 bases short, with 9 bases between. The V gene's germline CDR1 is DFQATT and CDR2 SNEGSKA (reference sequence). This CDR3 has 11 residues. The CDR3: CSASRTGEQFF. In DNA, the CDR3 is TGCAGTGCTAGCCGAACAGGTGAGCAGTTCTTC.

V and J are TRBV18 and TRBJ2-6; D possibly corresponds to TRBD2 (5 bases). This CDR3 contains 20 residues. The ends were cut back, 4 bases at V and 4 bases at J, with 26 bases in the middle. The germline CDR1 and CDR2 sequences are KGHSH and LQKENI. The DNA of the CDR3 is TGTGCCAGCTCACTCACTATACCCCGGGGTGTATCTCTGGGGGCCAACGTCCTGACTTTC. Translating gives CASSLTIPRGVSLGANVLTF.

The rearrangement uses TRBV5-1 and TRBJ1-5, with unresolved D. The V gene's germline CDR1 is SGHRS and CDR2 YFSETQ. This CDR3 has 15 residues. The V gene lost 0 bases and the J gene lost 3 bases, with 10 bases spanning the gap. DNA for the CDR3: TGCGCCAGCAGCTTGGCAGGAGGGTACAATCAGCCCCAGCATTTT. Amino acid sequence: CASSLAGGYNQPQHF.

The V call is TRBV7-2, the J call TRBJ2-7; no clear D. V dropped 1 base and J dropped 6 bases, with 13 bases sitting between them. This CDR3 has 14 residues. Germline loops: CDR1 SGHTA, CDR2 FQGNSA. CDR3 residues: CASSLGGHSLEQYF. CDR3 bases: TGTGCCAGCAGCTTAGGTGGGCATTCCCTCGAGCAGTACTTC.

J is TRBJ2-7 and V is TRBV11-2; D not certain. Germline lookup yields CDR1 SGHAT and CDR2 FQNNGV. Trimming took 5 bases from V and 2 from J, leaving 13 bases between them. The CDR3 covers 14 residues. As DNA, the CDR3 is TGTGCCAGCAGCCGTAGAATTTCCGCCTACGAGCAGTACTTC. Translated, it gives CASSRRISAYEQYF.

The chain couples TRBV7-8 to TRBJ2-5, with 12 bases aligning to TRBD1. Per the germline V gene, CDR1 is SGHVS and CDR2 is FQNEAQ. This CDR3 has 16 amino acids. Trimming took 5 bases from V and 5 from J; bases not matched to a gene: 9. The CDR3 spells CASSHRDRGPRETQYF. CDR3 nucleotides: TGTGCCAGCAGCCACCGGGACAGGGGGCCGAGGGAGACCCAGTACTTC.

The J gene is TRBJ1-2, the V gene TRBV4-1; 9 bases align to TRBD1. V shed 0 bases and J 6 bases; nucleotides not matched to a gene: 11. CDR1 and CDR2 from the germline V gene are MGHRA and YSYEKL. This CDR3 has 17 amino acids. This CDR3 is CASSQDPLGQGPNGYTF. The CDR3 DNA is TGCGCCAGCAGCCAAGATCCCTTGGGACAGGGTCCCAATGGCTACACCTTC.

The chain is built from TRBV11-2 and TRBJ1-2, with TRBD1 matching 8 bases. The CDR3 totals 13 residues. Germline-derived CDR1 and CDR2 are SGHAT and FQNNGV. J lost 8 bases, V lost 4 bases, and 6 bases had no gene match. The CDR3 protein is CASSSDRVRGYTF. The CDR3 DNA reads TGTGCCAGCAGCTCGGACAGGGTGAGAGGCTACACCTTC.

The chain couples TRBV4-2 to TRBJ1-4, with 11 bases fitting TRBD1. CDR1 is LGHNA and CDR2 is YNFKEQ in the germline V gene. V lost 4 bases to trimming and J lost 8 bases; unmatched junction nucleotides: 12. The CDR3 length is 17 residues. Here the CDR3 DNA reads TGTGCCAGCAGCCTCGAACGGACAGGGGGCTGGGGGGAAAAACTGTTTTTT. It is translated as CASSLERTGGWGEKLFF.

CDR3 DNA sequence: TGTGCCAGCAGCTTCTTACCACAAGGGAGCTCCTACGAGCAGTACTTC. This codes for CASSFLPQGSSYEQYF. V and J are TRBV7-8 and TRBJ2-7, with TRBD2 as a possible D gene (5 bases). V was clipped by 3 bases and J by 0 bases, with 15 bases between them. This CDR3 is 16 amino acids long. Germline CDR1 SGHVS, CDR2 FQNEAQ.

CDR3 coding DNA: TGTGCCAGCAGTTACGCGTCCTTCTCCTACGAGCAGTACTTC. Its protein product is CASSYASFSYEQYF. The chain carries TRBV6-6 and TRBJ2-7; D is unclear. Deletions cut 2 bases from V and 0 bases from J, with 8 bases between. CDR1 is MNHNY, CDR2 SVGAGI, per germline (reference sequence). CDR3 length equals 14 residues.

V gene TRBV6-1 combines with J gene TRBJ1-1; D possibly corresponds to TRBD1 (5 bases). Per the germline V gene, CDR1 is MNHNS and CDR2 is SASEGT. CDR3 size: 15 residues. Deletions cut 5 bases from V and 0 bases from J, with 13 bases between. CDR3: CASSRSRGMNTEAFF. The CDR3 region has the DNA TGTGCCAGCAGTCGATCAAGGGGAATGAACACTGAAGCTTTCTTT.